This T cell receptor beta chain was sequenced for a study of blood T cell repertoires in COVID-19. The germline V and J ends were trimmed by 4 bases and 5 bases, with 8 bases remaining between them. The CDR3 covers 12 residues. The germline CDR1 and CDR2 sequences are WSHSY and SAAADI. This clone has at least ten counts. The data were produced by immunoSEQ multiplex PCR, yet TCRdb's version contains in-frame clones alone and is incomplete. The sample lists some 290,000 clones, about 86% occurring once. Material for sequencing was peripheral blood. This sequence joins TRBV10-2 and TRBJ1-1; D is uncertain. This sequence originates from a man aged 18 to 30 with active or convalescent COVID-19. This CDR3 is CASSVTGTEAFF. CDR3 coding DNA: TGCGCCAGCAGTGTAACCGGGACTGAAGCTTTCTTT.